The T cell receptor (beta chain) described here comes from a study of CD8+ T cells in alopecia areata (dated by TCRdb to 2016 to 2019). Notes on the research overall: The treated patients took part in an open-label pilot trial in which moderate-to-severe alopecia areata was treated with oral tofacitinib at 5 to 10 mg twice daily. Patients stayed on tofacitinib for 6 to 18 months and then had 6 months of follow-up off drug so that delayed response and recurrence could be assessed. The SALT score, which quantifies the percentage of affected scalp surface area, was used to measure disease severity in treated patients. In both human patients and the C3H/HeJ mouse model, the study applied high-throughput TCRbeta sequencing to look at T cell clonal expansion in alopecia areata. Scalp tissue and sorted CD4+ and CD8+ peripheral blood T cells from patchy and totalis/universalis alopecia areata patients and from healthy controls were covered by human TCRbeta sequencing. Tofacitinib-treated patients had biopsies at baseline and at 4 and 24 weeks of treatment, with a later scalp biopsy in several patients. Scalp clonality was compared among normal scalp (n=4), patchy alopecia areata scalp (n=8), and alopecia totalis/universalis scalp (n=8). RNA was extracted with the PAXgene miRNA kit for fixed scalp, the miRNeasy kit for PBMCs, and the RNeasy kit for mouse skin. TCRbeta CDR3 regions were amplified by immunoSEQ multiplex PCR with 35 Vbeta forward and 13 Jbeta reverse primers.

The method behind the library was the immunoSEQ multiplex PCR assay. For TCR sequencing, RNA was extracted from every sample and reverse transcribed into cDNA to serve as template. First-strand cDNA was synthesized with SuperScript III using a 2:1 mix of oligo-dT and random hexamers. A synthetic immune receptor repertoire was used to measure amplification bias, and any remaining bias was corrected computationally. Per the source publication's procedure: Raw reads were preprocessed to remove errors, and CDR3 was defined according to IMGT conventions as the region from the conserved cysteine to phenylalanine. Clonality was calculated as 1 minus Shannon entropy normalized by log2 of the number of productive unique TCRs. Whether scalp clones were CD4 or CD8 was inferred by matching scalp TCRbeta sequences against CD4 and CD8 repertoires sorted from blood. Imported from immuneACCESS, the table was reduced by TCRdb to in-frame sequences with V and J called. These copies leave out some clones; in studies compared against another copy, an unresolved V gene accounts for under half, and the cause of the remainder is not known. V and J calls and clone size come straight from that table; D and trimming were deduced from the DNA. Counted in this sample were 90,000 to 120,000 clones; over 80% of them appeared once. The top ten hold less than 30% of the sample.

This clone came up once. The antigen it recognizes is unknown. Within one base of it there is no much larger clone, and no base qualities were kept. The CDR3 measures 15 amino acids from cysteine to phenylalanine. The DNA shown is the 45-base CDR3, in frame from base 1. V drops 6 bases and J drops 2 bases, leaving 15 bases in between. From a lookup of the germline V gene (reference sequence), CDR1 and CDR2 are SEHNR and FQNEAQ. Here is what the overall study found, with its caveats: Unlike mouse skin, where gammadelta T cells dominate, normal human skin contains resident alphabeta T cells that get sequenced too, which complicates analysis of the scalp TCR repertoire. Lesional scalp, especially in alopecia totalis/universalis, showed higher clonality and more expanded CD8+ clones than normal scalp, suggesting antigenic drive. Because the treated cohort was small and had only one nonresponder, larger studies are needed to examine links between baseline CD8+ expansion and response. During tofacitinib treatment, many expanded lesional clones stuck around in both scalp and blood, and this persistence may partly explain why relapse happens after treatment is stopped. Tofacitinib significantly decreased scalp clonality and the number of expanded CD8+ clones among the top 100 scalp clones. Shared TCR sequences between patients were less evident than in mice, which may be partly attributable to HLA diversity in the patient population.

Explained via the paper, the time point label denotes: about 25 weeks on oral tofacitinib. The treatment or condition label corresponds to: oral pan-JAK inhibitor, 5-10 mg twice daily. Lesional scalp punch biopsies and peripheral blood were collected from alopecia areata patients. PBMCs were isolated by density centrifugation and stained for CD3, CD4 and CD8, and CD4+ and CD8+ T cells were sorted on a FACSAria. The receptor comes from a human donor with alopecia areata. The chain is made from TRBV7-9 and TRBJ2-3, with TRBD2 as a weak D call on 5 bases. This specimen was CD8+ T cells sorted from blood, taken at week 24, from a patient treated with tofacitinib. The CDR3 protein is CASRPLGGLTDTQYF. The DNA reads TGTGCCAGCAGGCCCCTGGGCGGACTCACAGATACGCAGTATTTT.